The present entry profiles one T cell receptor (beta chain) with its context. The antigen remains unidentified. TCRdb's table, derived via immunoSEQ multiplex PCR, lists solely in-frame clones and lacks some. Among about 59,000 clones listed, 85% to 90% were seen once. This CDR3 contains 13 residues. CDR1 is MGHDK, CDR2 SYGVNS, per germline. V lost 2 bases and J lost 9, with 11 bases in between. These data come from a study of T cells in localized non-small cell lung cancer. Whole-study results and caveats: Longer overall survival accompanied higher blood T cell density. Uninvolved adjacent lung showed higher T cell clonality than tumor. Appearances in adjacent lung were noted for a median 57 of the top 100 tumor clones.

The chain has TRBV25-1 and TRBJ2-1, with D possibly TRBD2 on 5 matching bases. The sequence came from a man aged 35 to 70 with stage I squamous cell lung carcinoma. The material sequenced was peripheral blood, taken before any cancer treatment. CDR3 sequence reads: CASSEGLAGEQFF. As DNA, the CDR3 is TGTGCCAGCAGTGAAGGACTGGCGGGTGAGCAGTTCTTC.